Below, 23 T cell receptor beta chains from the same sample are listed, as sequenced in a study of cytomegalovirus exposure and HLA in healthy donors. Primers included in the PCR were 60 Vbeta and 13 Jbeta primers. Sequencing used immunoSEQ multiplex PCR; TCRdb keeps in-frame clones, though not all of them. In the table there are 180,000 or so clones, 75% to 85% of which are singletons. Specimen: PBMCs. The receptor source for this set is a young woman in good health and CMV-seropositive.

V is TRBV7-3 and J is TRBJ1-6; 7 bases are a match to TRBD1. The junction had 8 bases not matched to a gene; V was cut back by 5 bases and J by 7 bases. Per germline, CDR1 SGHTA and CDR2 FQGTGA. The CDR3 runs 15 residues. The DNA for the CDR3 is TGTGCCAGCAGCCAGGGGGACAGCGGGAATTCACCCCTCCACTTT. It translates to CASSQGDSGNSPLHF.

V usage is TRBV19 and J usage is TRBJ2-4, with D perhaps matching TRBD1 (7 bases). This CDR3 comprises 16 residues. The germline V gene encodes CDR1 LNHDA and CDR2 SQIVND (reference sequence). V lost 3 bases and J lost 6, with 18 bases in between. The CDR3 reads CASSIWQGVGGNIQYF. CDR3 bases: TGTGCCAGTAGTATTTGGCAGGGGGTCGGGGGAAACATTCAGTACTTC.

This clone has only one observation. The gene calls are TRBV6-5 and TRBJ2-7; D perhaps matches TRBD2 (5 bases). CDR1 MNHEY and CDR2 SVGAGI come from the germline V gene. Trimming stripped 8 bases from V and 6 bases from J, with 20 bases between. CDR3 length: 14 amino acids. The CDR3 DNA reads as TGTGCCAGCCCTTACCTTAGGACGGCGGGCGAGCAGTACTTC. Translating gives CASPYLRTAGEQYF.

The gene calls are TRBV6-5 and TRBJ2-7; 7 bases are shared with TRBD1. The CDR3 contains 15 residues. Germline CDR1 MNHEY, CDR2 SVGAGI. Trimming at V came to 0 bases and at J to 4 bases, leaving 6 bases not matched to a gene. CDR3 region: CASSYSLRQGYEQYF. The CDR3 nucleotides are TGTGCCAGCAGTTACTCGCTGCGACAGGGATACGAGCAGTACTTC.

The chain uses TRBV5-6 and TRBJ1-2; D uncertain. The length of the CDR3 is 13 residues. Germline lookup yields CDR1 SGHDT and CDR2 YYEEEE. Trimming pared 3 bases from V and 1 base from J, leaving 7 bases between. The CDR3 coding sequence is TGTGCCAGCAGCTCCGGAGTTAACTATGGCTACACCTTC. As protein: CASSSGVNYGYTF.

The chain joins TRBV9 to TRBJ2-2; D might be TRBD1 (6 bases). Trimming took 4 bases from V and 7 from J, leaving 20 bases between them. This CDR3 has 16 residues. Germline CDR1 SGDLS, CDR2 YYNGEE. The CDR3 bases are TGTGCCAGCAGCTTCGGACAGCCAGCCTTTGACGGGGAGCTGTTTTTT. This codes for CASSFGQPAFDGELFF.

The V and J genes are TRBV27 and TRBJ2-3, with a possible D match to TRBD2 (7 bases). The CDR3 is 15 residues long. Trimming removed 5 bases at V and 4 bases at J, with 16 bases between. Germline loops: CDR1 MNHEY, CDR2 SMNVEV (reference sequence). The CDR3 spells CASSIWAGAADTQYF. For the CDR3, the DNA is TGTGCCAGCAGTATTTGGGCGGGGGCGGCAGATACGCAGTATTTT.

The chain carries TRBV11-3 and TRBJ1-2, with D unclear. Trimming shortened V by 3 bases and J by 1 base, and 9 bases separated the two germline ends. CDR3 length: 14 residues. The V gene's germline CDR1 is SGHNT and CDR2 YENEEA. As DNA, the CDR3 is TGTGCCAGCAGCTTTACAGTGGGTAACTATGGCTACACCTTC. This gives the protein CASSFTVGNYGYTF.

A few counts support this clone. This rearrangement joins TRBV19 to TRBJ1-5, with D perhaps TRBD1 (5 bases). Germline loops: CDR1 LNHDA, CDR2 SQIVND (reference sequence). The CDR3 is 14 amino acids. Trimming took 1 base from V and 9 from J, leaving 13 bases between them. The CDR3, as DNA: TGTGCCAGTAGTATAGTCGACAGCCCGCCGCCCCAGCATTTT. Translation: CASSIVDSPPPQHF.

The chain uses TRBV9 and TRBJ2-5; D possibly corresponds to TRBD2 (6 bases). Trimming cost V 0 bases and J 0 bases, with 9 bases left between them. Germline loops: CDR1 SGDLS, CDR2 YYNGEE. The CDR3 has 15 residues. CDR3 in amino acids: CASSVVGGNQETQYF. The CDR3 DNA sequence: TGTGCCAGCAGCGTAGTTGGGGGGAACCAAGAGACCCAGTACTTC.

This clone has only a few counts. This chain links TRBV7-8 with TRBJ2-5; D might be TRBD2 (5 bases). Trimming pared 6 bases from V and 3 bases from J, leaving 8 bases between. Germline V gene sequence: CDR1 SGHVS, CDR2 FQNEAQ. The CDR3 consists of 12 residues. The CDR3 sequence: CASREDEETQYF. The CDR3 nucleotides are TGTGCCAGCAGGGAGGATGAAGAGACCCAGTACTTC.

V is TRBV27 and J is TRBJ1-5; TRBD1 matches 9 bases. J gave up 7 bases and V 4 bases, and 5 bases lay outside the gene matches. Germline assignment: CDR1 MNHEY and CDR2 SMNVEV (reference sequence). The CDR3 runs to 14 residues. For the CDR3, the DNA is TGTGCCAGCAGTTCGGGACAGGGAAGACAGCCCCAGCATTTT. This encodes CASSSGQGRQPQHF.

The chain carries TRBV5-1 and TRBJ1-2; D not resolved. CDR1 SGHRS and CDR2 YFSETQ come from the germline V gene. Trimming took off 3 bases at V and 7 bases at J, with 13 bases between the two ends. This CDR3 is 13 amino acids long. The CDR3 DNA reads TGCGCCAGCAGCTCCCAGGCCCCTTTTGGCTACACCTTC. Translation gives CASSSQAPFGYTF.

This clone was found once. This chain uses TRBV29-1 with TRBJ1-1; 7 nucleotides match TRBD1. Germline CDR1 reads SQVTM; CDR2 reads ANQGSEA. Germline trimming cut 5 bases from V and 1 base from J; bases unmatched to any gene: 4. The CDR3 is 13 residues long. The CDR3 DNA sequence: TGCAGCGTTCGCTCAGGGGGGAACACTGAAGCTTTCTTT. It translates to CSVRSGGNTEAFF.

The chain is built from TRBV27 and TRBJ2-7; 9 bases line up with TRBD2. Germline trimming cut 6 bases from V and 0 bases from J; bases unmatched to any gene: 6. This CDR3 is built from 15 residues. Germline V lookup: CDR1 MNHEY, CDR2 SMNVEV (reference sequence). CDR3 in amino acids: CASRRLAESSYEQYF. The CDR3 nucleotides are TGTGCCAGCAGAAGACTAGCGGAAAGCTCCTACGAGCAGTACTTC.

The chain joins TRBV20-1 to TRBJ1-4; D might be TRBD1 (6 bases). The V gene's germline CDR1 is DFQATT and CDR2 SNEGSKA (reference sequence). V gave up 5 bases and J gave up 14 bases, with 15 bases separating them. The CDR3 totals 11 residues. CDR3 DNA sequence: TGCAGTGCTCCGGCCTCGGGGGGCCTGTTTTTT. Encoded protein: CSAPASGGLFF.

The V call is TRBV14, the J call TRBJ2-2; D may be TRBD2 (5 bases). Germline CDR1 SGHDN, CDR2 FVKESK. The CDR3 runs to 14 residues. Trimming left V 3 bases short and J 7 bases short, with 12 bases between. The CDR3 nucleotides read TGTGCCAGCAGCCACAGAGGGCCTGGCGGGGAGCTGTTTTTT. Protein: CASSHRGPGGELFF. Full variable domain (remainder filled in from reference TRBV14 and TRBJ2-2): EAGVTQFPSHSVIEKGQTVTLRCDPISGHDNLYWYRRVMGKEIKFLLHFVKESKQDESGMPNNRFLAERTGGTYSTLKVQPAELEDSGVYFCASSHRGPGGELFFGEGSRLTVL.

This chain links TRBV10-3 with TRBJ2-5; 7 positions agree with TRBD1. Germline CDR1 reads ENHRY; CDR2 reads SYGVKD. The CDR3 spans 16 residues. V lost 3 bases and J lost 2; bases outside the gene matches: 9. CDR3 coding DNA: TGTGCCATCAGTGATCCTGACAGGGACCATCAAGAGACCCAGTACTTC. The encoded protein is CAISDPDRDHQETQYF.

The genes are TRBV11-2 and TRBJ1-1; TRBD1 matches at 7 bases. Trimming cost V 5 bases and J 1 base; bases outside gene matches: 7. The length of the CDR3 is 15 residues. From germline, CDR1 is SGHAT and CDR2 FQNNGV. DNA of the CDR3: TGTGCCAGCAGCCTTACCGGGACAGCGAACACTGAAGCTTTCTTT. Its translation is CASSLTGTANTEAFF.

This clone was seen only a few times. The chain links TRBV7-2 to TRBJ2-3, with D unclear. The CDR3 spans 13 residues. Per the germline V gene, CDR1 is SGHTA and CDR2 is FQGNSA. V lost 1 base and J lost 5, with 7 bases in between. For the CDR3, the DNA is TGTGCCAGCAGCTTAGGCTCCAGAGATACGCAGTATTTT. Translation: CASSLGSRDTQYF.

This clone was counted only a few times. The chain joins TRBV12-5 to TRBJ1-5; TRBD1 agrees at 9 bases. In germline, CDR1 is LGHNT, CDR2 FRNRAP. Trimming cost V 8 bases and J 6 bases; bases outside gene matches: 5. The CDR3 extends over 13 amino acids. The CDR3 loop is CASSTGGFQPQHF. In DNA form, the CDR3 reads TGTGCTAGTTCAACAGGGGGCTTTCAGCCCCAGCATTTT.

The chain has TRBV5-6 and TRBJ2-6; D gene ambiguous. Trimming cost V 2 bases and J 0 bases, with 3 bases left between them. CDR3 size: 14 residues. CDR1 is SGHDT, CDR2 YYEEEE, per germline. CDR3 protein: CASSFLSGANVLTF. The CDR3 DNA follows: TGTGCCAGCAGCTTCCTCTCTGGGGCCAACGTCCTGACTTTC.

The CDR3 sequence is CASSLVSNSPLHF. CDR3 nucleotide sequence: TGTGCCAGCAGCTTAGTATCTAATTCACCCCTCCACTTT. The rearrangement uses TRBV11-3 and TRBJ1-6; no firm D call. The V end lost 1 base, the J end lost 6 bases, and 4 bases lay between the germline ends. This CDR3 is 13 amino acids long. Germline assignment: CDR1 SGHNT and CDR2 YENEEA. Full variable domain (rest looked up from reference TRBV11-3 and TRBJ1-6): EAGVVQSPRYKIIEKKQPVAFWCNPISGHNTLYWYLQNLGQGPELLIRYENEEAVDDSQLPKDRFSAERLKGVDSTLKIQPAELGDSAVYLCASSLVSNSPLHFGNGTRLTVT.